This record covers a single TCR beta chain. This CDR3 has 16 residues. Germline CDR1 is SGHDT and CDR2 is YYEEEE. V gave up 0 bases and J gave up 4 bases, with 16 bases separating them. Each CDR3 protein gets one entry after TCRdb re-called the reads with MiXCR. This sample yields 500,000 to 600,000 distinct CDR3 sequences, of which 16% are seen a single time; 20% to 30% belongs to the top ten. The data are from a study of T cell repertoires in cytomegalovirus infection. The sequence was obtained from a human donor in good health (CMV status not recorded). Some clones in this sample may be carry-over from other donors' samples. Source material: CD8+ T cells from PBMCs. This chain uses TRBV5-6 with TRBJ1-2; D gene unclear. CDR3 protein: CASSLVGESVFYGYTF. The CDR3 DNA follows: TGTGCCAGCAGCTTGGTAGGTGAAAGTGTTTTCTATGGCTACACCTTC.